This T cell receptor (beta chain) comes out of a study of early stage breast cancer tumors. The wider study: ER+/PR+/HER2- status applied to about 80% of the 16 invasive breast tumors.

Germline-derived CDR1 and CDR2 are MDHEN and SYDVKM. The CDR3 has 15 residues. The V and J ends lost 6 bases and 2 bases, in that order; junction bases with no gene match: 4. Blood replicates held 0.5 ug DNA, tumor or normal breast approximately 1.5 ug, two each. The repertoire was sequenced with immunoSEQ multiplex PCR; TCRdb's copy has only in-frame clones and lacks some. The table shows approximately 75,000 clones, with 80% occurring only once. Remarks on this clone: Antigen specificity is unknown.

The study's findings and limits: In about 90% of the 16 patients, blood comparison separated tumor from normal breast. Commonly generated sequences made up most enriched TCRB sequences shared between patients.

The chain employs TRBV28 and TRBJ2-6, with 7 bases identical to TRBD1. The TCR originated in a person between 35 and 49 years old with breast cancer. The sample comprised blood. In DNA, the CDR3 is TGTGCCAGCAGGCAAACAGGGGCTGGGGCCAACGTCCTGACTTTC. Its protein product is CASRQTGAGANVLTF.